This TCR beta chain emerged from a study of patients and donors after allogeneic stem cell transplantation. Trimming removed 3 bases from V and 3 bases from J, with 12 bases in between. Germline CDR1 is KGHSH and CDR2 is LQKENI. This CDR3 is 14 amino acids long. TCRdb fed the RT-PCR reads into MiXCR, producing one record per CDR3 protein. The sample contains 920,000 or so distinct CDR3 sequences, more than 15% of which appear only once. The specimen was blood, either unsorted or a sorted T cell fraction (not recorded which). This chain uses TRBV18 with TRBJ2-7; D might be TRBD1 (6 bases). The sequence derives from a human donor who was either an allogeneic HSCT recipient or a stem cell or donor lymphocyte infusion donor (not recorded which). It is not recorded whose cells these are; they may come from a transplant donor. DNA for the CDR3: TGTGCCAGCTCACCTGGGAACAGGGACTACGAGCAGTACTTC. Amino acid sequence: CASSPGNRDYEQYF.